This T cell receptor beta chain was sequenced during a study of T-cell memory formation after mild COVID-19. Study overall: Among the donors, TCR clusters were largely specific to each donor.

The CDR3 sequence is 12 residues long. V lost 5 bases to trimming and J lost 6 bases; unmatched junction nucleotides: 3. Study-wide results and caveats: Confirmation was lacking for SARS-CoV-2 specificity of second-wave clones that peaked on day 37.

One entry per CDR3 protein, called by TCRdb with MiXCR from the 5' RACE reads. Among under 650,000 distinct CDR3 sequences listed, more than 15% were seen once. As concerns this clonotype: What it binds is not known.

This sequence joins TRBV12-3 or TRBV12-4 and TRBJ1-1, with 7 positions matching TRBD1. This sequence was found in an adult woman who had mild COVID-19 (a few samples of this study predate the infection). Cell type and time point are not known. The sample taken for sequencing was PBMCs or a T cell subset sorted from them (not recorded which). CDR3 DNA: TGTGCCAGCAGTCAGGGACAGCCTGAAGCTTTCTTT. Translation gives CASSQGQPEAFF.